This passage covers 15 T cell receptor beta chains from one sample sequenced in a study of shared clonotypes between healthy human individuals. The repertoire was sequenced with immunoSEQ multiplex PCR; TCRdb's copy has only in-frame clones and lacks some. The sample holds more than 900,000 clones, 78% seen once. The specimen sequenced was memory CD4+ T cells from PBMCs. Subset specified: CD45RA-negative fraction. The source is a young man in good health. Some clones in this sample may be carry-over from other donors' samples.

The V and J genes are TRBV2 and TRBJ2-3; D is unresolved. Trimming shortened V by 7 bases and J by 0 bases, and 11 bases separated the two germline ends. CDR3 length: 14 amino acids. CDR1 and CDR2 (germline): SNHLY, FYNNEI. The CDR3: CASKRQTSTDTQYF. DNA of the CDR3: TGTGCCAGCAAGCGCCAAACTAGCACAGATACGCAGTATTTT.

This sequence joins TRBV4-2 and TRBJ1-2; no reliable D call. The CDR3 is 16 amino acids. V lost 1 base and J 1 base, leaving 13 bases between the germline ends. The germline CDR1 and CDR2 sequences are LGHNA and YNFKEQ. The chain's CDR3 is CASSQGEGPNNYGYTF. CDR3 DNA: TGTGCCAGCAGCCAAGGGGAGGGCCCCAATAACTATGGCTACACCTTC.

Concerning this clone: A much more abundant neighbour one base away suggests this may be a read error. This chain connects TRBV28 to TRBJ2-7, with 9 bases that match TRBD1. The CDR3 totals 16 residues. Germline V gene lookup returns CDR1 MDHEN and CDR2 SYDVKM. CDR3 region: CASSPPSGTGSYERYF. CDR3 bases: TGTGCCAGCAGTCCCCCCTCCGGGACAGGGTCCTACGAGCGGTACTTC. The full variable domain, its missing parts supplied by reference TRBV28 and TRBJ2-7, is DVKVTQSSRYLVKRTGEKVFLECVQDMDHENMFWYRQDPGLGLRLIYFSYDVKMKEKGDIPEGYSVSREKKERFSLILESASTNQTSMYLCASSPPSGTGSYERYFGPGTRLTVT.

On this clone itself: The identical CDR3 is also encoded by other nucleotide sequences in the sample. V and J are TRBV18 and TRBJ2-5; unclear D gene. V lost 3 bases to trimming and J lost 2 bases, with 4 bases between them. The germline V gene encodes CDR1 KGHSH and CDR2 LQKENI. The length of the CDR3 is 12 residues. CDR3 region: CASSPRQETQYF. The CDR3 region has the DNA TGTGCCAGCTCACCTAGACAAGAGACCCAGTACTTC.

The gene calls are TRBV4-3 and TRBJ2-2; D may be TRBD2 (6 bases). This CDR3 is 16 amino acids long. Germline V lookup: CDR1 LGHNA, CDR2 YSLEER. V gave up 3 bases and J gave up 2 bases, with 13 bases separating them. The CDR3 reads CASSHLGLLNTGELFF. The CDR3 coding sequence is TGCGCCAGCAGCCATTTGGGACTTCTAAACACCGGGGAGCTGTTTTTT.

This clone has a count of ten or more. The same CDR3 also results from other DNA sequences found in this sample. The chain combines TRBV28 with TRBJ1-1; D not resolved. The CDR3 spans 13 residues. The V gene lost 6 bases and the J gene lost 1 base, with 9 bases spanning the gap. Germline lookup yields CDR1 MDHEN and CDR2 SYDVKM. CDR3 DNA sequence: TGTGCCAGCAGCTCCCCAGAGAACACTGAAGCTTTCTTT. Residues: CASSSPENTEAFF.

This clone was counted ten times or more. This sequence joins TRBV4-2 and TRBJ2-7, with TRBD1 matching over 8 bases. The trim removed 4 bases at V and 4 bases at J, leaving 6 bases unmatched. Germline CDR1 is LGHNA and CDR2 is YNFKEQ. There are 14 residues in the CDR3. This CDR3 reads CASSLGQDGYEQYF. The CDR3 nucleotides are TGTGCCAGCAGCCTGGGACAGGACGGGTACGAGCAGTACTTC.

This clone has more than one count but fewer than ten. This chain joins TRBV4-1 and TRBJ1-1; D ambiguous. This CDR3 region has 17 residues. V lost 1 base to trimming and J lost 1 base, with 16 bases between them. CDR1 and CDR2 from the germline V gene are MGHRA and YSYEKL. The CDR3 DNA reads TGCGCCAGCAGCCAAGTGTTAGGACTTACAAGGAACACTGAAGCTTTCTTT. Its protein is CASSQVLGLTRNTEAFF.

This clone was found once. This sequence joins TRBV28 and TRBJ1-5; D is ambiguous. V lost 7 bases, J lost 2 bases, and 12 bases lay in between. Germline V CDR1 and CDR2: MDHEN, SYDVKM. There are 14 residues in the CDR3. This CDR3 is CASTLEAGNQPQHF. The CDR3 bases are TGTGCCAGCACCTTGGAGGCCGGCAATCAGCCCCAGCATTTT. Looking up the rest from reference TRBV28 and TRBJ1-5 gives the full variable domain: DVKVTQSSRYLVKRTGEKVFLECVQDMDHENMFWYRQDPGLGLRLIYFSYDVKMKEKGDIPEGYSVSREKKERFSLILESASTNQTSMYLCASTLEAGNQPQHFGDGTRLSIL.

The chain has TRBV19 and TRBJ1-5; D uncertain. Germline loops: CDR1 LNHDA, CDR2 SQIVND (reference sequence). Trimming removed 6 bases from V and 1 base from J, with 7 bases in between. This CDR3 spans 13 amino acids. DNA of the CDR3: TGTGCCAGTAGCCCACAGAGCAATCAGCCCCAGCATTTT. Protein sequence: CASSPQSNQPQHF.

This clone was recorded a few times. The chain uses TRBV10-3 and TRBJ2-7; TRBD2 matches at 7 bases. The CDR3 has 13 amino acids. V lost 7 bases, J lost 2 bases, and 5 bases stayed unmatched. Germline V gene data show CDR1 as ENHRY and CDR2 as SYGVKD. CDR3 region: CAITSGETYEQYF. DNA for the CDR3: TGTGCCATCACGAGCGGGGAGACCTACGAGCAGTACTTC.

The sample holds one count of this clone. This likely reflects a read error, since a far larger clone is one base away. This CDR3 is also generated by other DNA sequences in the sample. This chain joins TRBV28 and TRBJ1-2, with 7 bases aligning to TRBD1. Germline trimming cut 6 bases from V and 2 bases from J; bases unmatched to any gene: 3. Germline CDR1 and CDR2: MDHEN and SYDVKM. The CDR3 loop spans 13 amino acids. The CDR3 here is CASSLQGNYGYTF. CDR3 DNA: TGTGCCAGCAGCCTACAGGGGAACTATGGCTACACCTTC.

This sequence joins TRBV7-2 and TRBJ2-5, with 7 bases that match TRBD1. Trimming cost V 1 base and J 6 bases; bases outside gene matches: 8. From germline, CDR1 is SGHTA and CDR2 FQGNSA. CDR3 size: 15 residues. In DNA form, the CDR3 reads TGTGCCAGCAGCTTAGAGGCCACAGGGGTACAGACCCAGTACTTC. Residues: CASSLEATGVQTQYF.

This clone was seen once. J is TRBJ2-6 and V is TRBV13; the match to TRBD2 covers 13 bases. The J segment lost 3 bases and the V segment lost 2 bases, leaving 7 bases of the junction unmatched. CDR3 length equals 19 residues. Germline V gene data show CDR1 as PRHDT and CDR2 as FYEKMQ (reference sequence). CDR3 nucleotide sequence: TGTGCCAGCAGCTTAACAATAGGGACTAGCGGGATTGGGGCCAACGTCCTGACTTTC. Protein: CASSLTIGTSGIGANVLTF.

This chain joins TRBV6-1 and TRBJ1-5; maybe TRBD1 (5 bases). There are 15 residues in the CDR3. The germline CDR1 and CDR2 sequences are MNHNS and SASEGT. V was clipped by 5 bases and J by 0 bases, with 11 bases between them. The CDR3 coding sequence is TGTGCCAGCAGTCTACAGGTTCATAGCAATCAGCCCCAGCATTTT. Protein product: CASSLQVHSNQPQHF.